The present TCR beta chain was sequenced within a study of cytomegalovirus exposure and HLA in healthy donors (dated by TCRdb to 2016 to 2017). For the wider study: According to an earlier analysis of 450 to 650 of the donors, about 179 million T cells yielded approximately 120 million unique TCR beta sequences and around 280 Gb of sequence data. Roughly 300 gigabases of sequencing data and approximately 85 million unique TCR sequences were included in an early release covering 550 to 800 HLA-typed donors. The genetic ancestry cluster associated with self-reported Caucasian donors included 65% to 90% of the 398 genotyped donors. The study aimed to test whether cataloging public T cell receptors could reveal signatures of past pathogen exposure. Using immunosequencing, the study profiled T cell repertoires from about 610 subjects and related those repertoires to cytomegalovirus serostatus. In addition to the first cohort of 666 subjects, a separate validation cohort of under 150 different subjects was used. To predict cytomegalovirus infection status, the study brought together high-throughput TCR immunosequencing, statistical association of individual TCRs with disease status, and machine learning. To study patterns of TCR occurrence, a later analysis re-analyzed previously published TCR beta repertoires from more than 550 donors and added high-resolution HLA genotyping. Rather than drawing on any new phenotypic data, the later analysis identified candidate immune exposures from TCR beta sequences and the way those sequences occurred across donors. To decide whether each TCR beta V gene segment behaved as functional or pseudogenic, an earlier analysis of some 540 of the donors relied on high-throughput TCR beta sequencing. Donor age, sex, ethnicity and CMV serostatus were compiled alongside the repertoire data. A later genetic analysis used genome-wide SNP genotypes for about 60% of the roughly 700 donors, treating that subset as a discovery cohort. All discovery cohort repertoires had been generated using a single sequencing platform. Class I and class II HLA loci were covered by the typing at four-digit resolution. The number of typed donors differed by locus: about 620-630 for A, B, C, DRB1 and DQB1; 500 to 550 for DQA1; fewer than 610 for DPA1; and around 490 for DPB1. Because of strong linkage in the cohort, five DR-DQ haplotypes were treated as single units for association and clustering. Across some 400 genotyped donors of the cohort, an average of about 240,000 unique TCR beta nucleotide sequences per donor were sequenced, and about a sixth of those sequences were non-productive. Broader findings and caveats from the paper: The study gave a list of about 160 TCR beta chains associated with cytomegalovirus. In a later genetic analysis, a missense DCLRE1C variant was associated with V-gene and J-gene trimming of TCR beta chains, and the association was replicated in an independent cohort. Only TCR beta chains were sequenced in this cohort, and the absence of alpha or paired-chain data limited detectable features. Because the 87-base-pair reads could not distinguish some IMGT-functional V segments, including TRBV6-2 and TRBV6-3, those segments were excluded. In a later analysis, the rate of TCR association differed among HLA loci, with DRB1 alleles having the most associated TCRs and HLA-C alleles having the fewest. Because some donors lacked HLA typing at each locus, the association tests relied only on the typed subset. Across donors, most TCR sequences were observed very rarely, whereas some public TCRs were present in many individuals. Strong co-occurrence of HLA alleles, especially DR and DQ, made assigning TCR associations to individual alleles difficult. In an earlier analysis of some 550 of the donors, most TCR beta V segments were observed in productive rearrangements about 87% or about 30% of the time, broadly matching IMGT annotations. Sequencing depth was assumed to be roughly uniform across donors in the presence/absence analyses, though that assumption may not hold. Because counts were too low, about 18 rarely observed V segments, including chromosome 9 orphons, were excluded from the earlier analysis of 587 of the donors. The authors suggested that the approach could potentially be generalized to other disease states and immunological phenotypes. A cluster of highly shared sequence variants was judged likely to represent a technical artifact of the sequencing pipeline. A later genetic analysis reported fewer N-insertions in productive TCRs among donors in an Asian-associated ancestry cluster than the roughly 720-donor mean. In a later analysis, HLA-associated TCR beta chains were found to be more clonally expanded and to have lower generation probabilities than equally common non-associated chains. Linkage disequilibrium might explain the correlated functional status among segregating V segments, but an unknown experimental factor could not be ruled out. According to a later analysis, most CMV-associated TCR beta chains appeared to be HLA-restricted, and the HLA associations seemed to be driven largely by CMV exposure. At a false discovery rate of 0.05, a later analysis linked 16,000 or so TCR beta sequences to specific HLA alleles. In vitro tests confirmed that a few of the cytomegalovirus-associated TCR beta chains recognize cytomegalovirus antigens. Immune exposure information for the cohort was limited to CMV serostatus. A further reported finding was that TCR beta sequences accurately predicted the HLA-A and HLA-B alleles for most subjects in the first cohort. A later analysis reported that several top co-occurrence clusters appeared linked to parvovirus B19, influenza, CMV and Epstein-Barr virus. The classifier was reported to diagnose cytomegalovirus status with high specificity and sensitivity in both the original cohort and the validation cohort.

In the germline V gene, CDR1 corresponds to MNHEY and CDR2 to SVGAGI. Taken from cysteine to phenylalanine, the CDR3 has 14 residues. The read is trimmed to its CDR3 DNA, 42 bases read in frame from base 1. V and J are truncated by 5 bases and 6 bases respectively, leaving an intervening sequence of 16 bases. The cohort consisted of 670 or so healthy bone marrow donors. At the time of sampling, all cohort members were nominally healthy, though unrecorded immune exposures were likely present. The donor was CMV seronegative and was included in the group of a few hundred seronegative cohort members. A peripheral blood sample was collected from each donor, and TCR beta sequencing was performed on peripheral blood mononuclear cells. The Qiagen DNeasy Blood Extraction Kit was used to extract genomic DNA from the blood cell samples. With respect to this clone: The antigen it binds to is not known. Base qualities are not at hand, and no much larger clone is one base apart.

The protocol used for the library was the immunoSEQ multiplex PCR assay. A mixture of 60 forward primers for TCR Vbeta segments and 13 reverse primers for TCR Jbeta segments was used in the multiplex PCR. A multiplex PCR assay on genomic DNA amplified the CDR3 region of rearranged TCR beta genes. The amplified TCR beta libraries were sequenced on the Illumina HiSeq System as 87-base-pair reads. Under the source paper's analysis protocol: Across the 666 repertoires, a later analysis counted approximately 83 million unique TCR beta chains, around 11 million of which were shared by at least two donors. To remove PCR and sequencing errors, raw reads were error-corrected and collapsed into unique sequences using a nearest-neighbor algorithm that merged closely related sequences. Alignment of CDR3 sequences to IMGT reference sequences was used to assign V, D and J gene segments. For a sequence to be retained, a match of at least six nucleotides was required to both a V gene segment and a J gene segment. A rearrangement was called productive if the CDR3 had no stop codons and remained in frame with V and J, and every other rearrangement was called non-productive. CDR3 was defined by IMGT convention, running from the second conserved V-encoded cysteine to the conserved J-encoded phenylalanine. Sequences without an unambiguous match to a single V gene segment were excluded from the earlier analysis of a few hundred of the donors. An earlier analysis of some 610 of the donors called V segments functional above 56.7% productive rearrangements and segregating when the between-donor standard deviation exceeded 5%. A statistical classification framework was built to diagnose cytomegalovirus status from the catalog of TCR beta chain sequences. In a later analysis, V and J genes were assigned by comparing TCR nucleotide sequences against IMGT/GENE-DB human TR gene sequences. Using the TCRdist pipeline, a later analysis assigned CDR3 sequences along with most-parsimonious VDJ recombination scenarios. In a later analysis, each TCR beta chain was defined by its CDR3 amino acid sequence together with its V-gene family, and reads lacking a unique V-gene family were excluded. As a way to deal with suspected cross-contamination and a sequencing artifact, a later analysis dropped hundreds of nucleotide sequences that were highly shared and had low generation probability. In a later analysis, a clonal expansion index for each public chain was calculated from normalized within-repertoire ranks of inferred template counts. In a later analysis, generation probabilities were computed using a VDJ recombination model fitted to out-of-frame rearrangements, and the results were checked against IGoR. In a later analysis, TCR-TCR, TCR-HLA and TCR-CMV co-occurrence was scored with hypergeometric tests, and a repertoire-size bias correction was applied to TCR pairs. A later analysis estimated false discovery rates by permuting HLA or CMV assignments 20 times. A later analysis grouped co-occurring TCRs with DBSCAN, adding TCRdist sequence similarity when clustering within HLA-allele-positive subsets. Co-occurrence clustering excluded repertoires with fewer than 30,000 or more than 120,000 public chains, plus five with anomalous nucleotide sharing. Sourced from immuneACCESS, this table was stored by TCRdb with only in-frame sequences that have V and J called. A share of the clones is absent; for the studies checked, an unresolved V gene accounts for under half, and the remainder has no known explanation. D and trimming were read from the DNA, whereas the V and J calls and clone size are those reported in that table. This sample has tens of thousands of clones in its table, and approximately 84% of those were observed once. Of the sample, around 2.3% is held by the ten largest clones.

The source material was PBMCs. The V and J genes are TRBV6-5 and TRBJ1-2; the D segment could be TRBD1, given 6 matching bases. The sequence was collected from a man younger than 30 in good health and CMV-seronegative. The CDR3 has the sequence CASSTAGRGDGYTF. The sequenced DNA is TGTGCCAGCAGTACGGCTGGCAGGGGTGATGGCTACACCTTC.